This T cell receptor beta chain was observed in a study of CD8 T cells in ankylosing spondylitis. Findings of the study overall: Clones tied to disease were said to be significantly enriched in matched ankylosing spondylitis synovial fluid. Seemingly distinctive of ankylosing spondylitis blood was a TCR beta motif formed by eight highly homologous variants.

Library preparation for TCR beta used quantitative 5'-RACE with molecular barcodes. TCRdb independently ran MiXCR on the 5' RACE reads; one entry per CDR3 protein. Of more than 400,000 distinct CDR3 sequences in the sample, roughly 5% are singletons; the top ten hold under 4.5%. The length of the CDR3 is 17 residues. V lost 5 bases, J lost 4 bases, and 23 bases lay in between. Germline CDR1 MDHEN, CDR2 SYDVKM. This clonotype was found many times. The target antigen is unknown. This clonotype was obtained from a male donor with ankylosing spondylitis. Sequences were obtained from blood, either unsorted or a sorted T cell fraction (not recorded which). The chain uses TRBV28 and TRBJ1-1; D remains unclear. CDR3 residues: CASSRPGVGSRSTEAFF. CDR3 coding DNA: TGTGCCAGCAGTCGGCCGGGAGTTGGTTCGCGGAGCACTGAAGCTTTCTTT. Filled out from reference TRBV28 and TRBJ1-1, the complete variable domain reads DVKVTQSSRYLVKRTGEKVFLECVQDMDHENMFWYRQDPGLGLRLIYFSYDVKMKEKGDIPEGYSVSREKKERFSLILESASTNQTSMYLCASSRPGVGSRSTEAFFGQGTRLTVV.